Given below is one T cell receptor (beta chain) in context. The antigen is undetermined. Germline values: CDR1 MNHEY, CDR2 SMNVEV (reference sequence). The V end was cut by 6 bases, the J end by 5 bases, with 16 bases between. The CDR3 is made up of 14 amino acids. This entry is derived from a study of shared clonotypes between healthy human individuals. The naive CD8 fraction comprised CD45RO-negative cells positively selected for CCR7 and excluded terminally differentiated effector memory CD45RA+ cells. Study observations and caveats: Clonotype sharing among donors likely depends on sequencing depth. Rarefaction curves obtained for sorted subsets showed sequencing incomplete despite large depth.

At the deep level, the assay was run. Clones were sequenced by immunoSEQ multiplex PCR, and TCRdb holds only the in-frame ones, with some missing. Altogether about 2.2 million clones are present, just under 95% being singletons, with the ten largest covering 1.5% to 2%. What was sequenced was naive CD8+ T cells from PBMCs. The clonotype was recovered from a young man in good health. Some clones in this sample may be carry-over from other donors' samples. The chain combines TRBV27 with TRBJ1-1, with D possibly TRBD1 on 6 matching bases. The CDR3 protein is CASSLLGARTEAFF. CDR3 nucleotides: TGTGCCAGCAGCCTGCTGGGGGCGAGGACTGAAGCTTTCTTT.